Listed here are 18 T cell receptor beta chains from one sample, sequenced in a study of OX40 agonist ivuxolimab in advanced cancers. Repertoires were generated with immunoSEQ multiplex PCR, while TCRdb's copy carries only in-frame clones and drops some. The sample shows about 93,000 clones, about 91% of them seen only once. The sample consisted of CD4+ or CD8+ T cells sorted from blood, taken in a trial of the OX40 agonist ivuxolimab. Receptors were obtained from an adult with an advanced solid tumor such as melanoma, head and neck, liver or kidney cancer.

The V and J genes are TRBV18 and TRBJ1-2; D is undetermined. The CDR3 has 15 amino acids. Germline V lookup: CDR1 KGHSH, CDR2 LQKENI. Trimming pared 2 bases from V and 2 bases from J, leaving 12 bases between. The DNA of the CDR3 is TGTGCCAGCTCACCAGGATCTAATCCCAACTATGGCTACACCTTC. Protein product: CASSPGSNPNYGYTF.

This clone was observed once. The chain has TRBV9 and TRBJ2-1, with 10 bases that match TRBD2. V was pared by 0 bases and J by 2 bases, with 2 bases of the junction left unmatched. This CDR3 is 16 amino acids long. The germline V gene encodes CDR1 SGDLS and CDR2 YYNGEE. The CDR3 DNA follows: TGTGCCAGCAGCGTAGGCCTAGCGGGAGCCTACAATGAGCAGTTCTTC. Its protein is CASSVGLAGAYNEQFF.

J is TRBJ1-4 and V is TRBV4-2; D may be TRBD1 (6 bases). The CDR3 is 12 residues long. CDR1 and CDR2 from the germline V gene are LGHNA and YNFKEQ. The V end lost 6 bases, the J end lost 8 bases, and 10 bases lay between the germline ends. CDR3 sequence (DNA): TGTGCCAGCAGACAGGGTGTCGAAAAACTGTTTTTT. Its protein is CASRQGVEKLFF.

The genes are TRBV5-4 and TRBJ2-7, with D perhaps matching TRBD2 (6 bases). The CDR3 consists of 15 residues. Trimming removed 0 bases at V and 3 bases at J, with 13 bases between. Germline V lookup: CDR1 SGHNT, CDR2 YYREEE (reference sequence). The CDR3, as DNA: TGTGCCAGCAGCTTGGGTGTGTTCGGGAGCTACGAGCAGTACTTC. Translated, it gives CASSLGVFGSYEQYF.

The V call is TRBV7-9, the J call TRBJ2-2, with 9 nucleotides matching TRBD2. The CDR3 is 14 residues long. Germline values: CDR1 SEHNR, CDR2 FQNEAQ (reference sequence). The trim removed 5 bases at V and 5 bases at J, leaving 3 bases unmatched. The CDR3, as DNA: TGTGCCAGCAGCATTAGCGGGAGTACCGGGGAGCTGTTTTTT. Protein: CASSISGSTGELFF.

The V call is TRBV6-5, the J call TRBJ2-7; TRBD1 matches 9 bases. V lost 6 bases to trimming and J lost 2 bases; unmatched junction nucleotides: 5. Germline V gene data show CDR1 as MNHEY and CDR2 as SVGAGI. The CDR3 is 14 residues long. In DNA form, the CDR3 reads TGTGCCAGCAGGGGCGACAGGGGGGCCTACGAGCAGTACTTC. Residues: CASRGDRGAYEQYF.

This chain joins TRBV27 and TRBJ2-7; 7 bases agree with TRBD1. The CDR3 is 14 amino acids. CDR1 is MNHEY, CDR2 SMNVEV, per germline (reference sequence). Losses at the gene ends were 3 bases for V and 2 bases for J; bases not matched to a gene: 4. CDR3 sequence reads: CASSFKGATYEQYF. For the CDR3, the DNA is TGTGCCAGCAGTTTTAAGGGGGCGACCTACGAGCAGTACTTC.

V usage is TRBV7-6 and J usage is TRBJ2-5, with D tentatively TRBD1 or TRBD2 (5 bases each). Trimming cost V 2 bases and J 5 bases, with 12 bases left between them. Germline lookup yields CDR1 SGHVS and CDR2 FNYEAQ. CDR3 length: 14 amino acids. CDR3 amino acids: CASSLSHWGETQYF. CDR3 DNA: TGTGCCAGCAGCTTATCCCATTGGGGGGAGACCCAGTACTTC.

This chain joins TRBV6-4 and TRBJ1-2; D remains ambiguous. The CDR3 has 15 amino acids. V was cut by 0 bases and J by 6 bases, with 14 bases left in between. Germline V gene lookup returns CDR1 MRHNA and CDR2 SNTAGT. CDR3 DNA sequence: TGTGCCAGCAGTGACTCGGGTCAGACCCTCGATGGCTACACCTTC. It codes for CASSDSGQTLDGYTF.

The chain has TRBV6-5 and TRBJ1-5; possibly TRBD1 for D (5 bases). Trimming removed 6 bases at V and 6 bases at J, with 9 bases between. The CDR3 totals 12 residues. Germline CDR1 MNHEY, CDR2 SVGAGI. CDR3 residues: CASSNGGQPQHF. In DNA, the CDR3 is TGTGCCAGCAGCAATGGGGGTCAGCCCCAGCATTTT.

The chain recombines TRBV10-1 with TRBJ2-3; TRBD1 might be the D (5 bases). Trimming left V 0 bases short and J 1 base short, with 11 bases between. From germline, CDR1 is WNHNN and CDR2 SYGVQD (reference sequence). The CDR3 contains 16 residues. CDR3 DNA sequence: TGCGCCAGCAGTGAGTCGGCACAGGCGGGCACAGATACGCAGTATTTT. This gives the protein CASSESAQAGTDTQYF.

This clone was counted a single time. V is TRBV9 and J is TRBJ2-3; D call uncertain. Germline V gene lookup returns CDR1 SGDLS and CDR2 YYNGEE. Trimming cost V 0 bases and J 1 base, with 3 bases left between them. CDR3 length: 13 residues. In DNA, the CDR3 is TGTGCCAGCAGCGTAGCTGGCACAGATACGCAGTATTTT. The encoded protein is CASSVAGTDTQYF.

A single count supports this clone. The CDR3 here is CAWSWDRVRETQYF. The CDR3 coding sequence is TGTGCCTGGAGCTGGGACAGGGTGAGGGAGACCCAGTACTTC. The J gene is TRBJ2-5, the V gene TRBV30, with TRBD1 matching 9 bases. Germline V gene data show CDR1 as GTSNPN and CDR2 as SVGIG (reference sequence). V lost 3 bases, J lost 5 bases, and 7 bases stayed unmatched. The CDR3 sequence is 14 residues long.

A single count supports this clone. V gene TRBV5-4 combines with J gene TRBJ2-7; 10 positions match TRBD1. Unmatched junction bases numbered 4, after V lost 1 base and J lost 3 bases. The germline V gene encodes CDR1 SGHNT and CDR2 YYREEE (reference sequence). The CDR3 is 15 residues long. CDR3 nucleotide sequence: TGTGCCAGCAGCTTGTCAGGGACAGGGGTCTACGAGCAGTACTTC. Its protein is CASSLSGTGVYEQYF. Based on the CDR3 plus reference TRBV5-4 and TRBJ2-7, the full variable domain is ETGVTQSPTHLIKTRGQQVTLRCSSQSGHNTVSWYQQALGQGPQFIFQYYREEENGRGNFPPRFSGLQFPNYSSELNVNALELDDSALYLCASSLSGTGVYEQYFGPGTRLTVT.

The genes are TRBV30 and TRBJ1-6, with 7 positions matching TRBD1. Trimming took 5 bases from V and 10 from J; bases not matched to a gene: 8. Per germline, CDR1 GTSNPN and CDR2 SVGIG (reference sequence). The CDR3 runs to 13 residues. The CDR3, as DNA: TGTGCCTGGGTACAGGGGCAAAGCTCACCCCTCCACTTT. Translating it yields CAWVQGQSSPLHF.

The gene calls are TRBV7-9 and TRBJ2-7; no clear D gene. This CDR3 is built from 14 residues. Germline-derived CDR1 and CDR2 are SEHNR and FQNEAQ (reference sequence). V lost 6 bases, J lost 6 bases, and 18 bases lay in between. CDR3 protein: CASSPPRLVSEQYF. The CDR3 DNA is TGTGCCAGCAGTCCGCCGAGGCTAGTCTCCGAGCAGTACTTC.

The rearrangement uses TRBV6-1 and TRBJ1-5, with a possible D match to TRBD1 (6 bases). V was shortened by 6 bases and J by 0 bases, with 12 bases between the two germline ends. This CDR3 is built from 15 residues. The germline V gene has CDR1 MNHNS and CDR2 SASEGT. The CDR3 here is CASRQGSDSNQPQHF. The CDR3 DNA sequence: TGTGCCAGCAGACAGGGATCGGATAGCAATCAGCCCCAGCATTTT.

This chain connects TRBV6-5 to TRBJ1-3; D gene unclear. Per the germline V gene, CDR1 is MNHEY and CDR2 is SVGAGI. The CDR3 has 11 residues. V lost 11 bases to trimming and J lost 4 bases, with 9 bases between them. In DNA form, the CDR3 reads TGTGCCGCTATAGGGGGAAACACCATATATTTT. Amino acid sequence: CAAIGGNTIYF.